This is a list of T cell receptor beta chains from one sample in a study of cytomegalovirus exposure and HLA in healthy donors. Here immunoSEQ multiplex PCR was the method, and the copy in TCRdb shows in-frame clones only, minus some. This sample carries about 170,000 clones, about four fifths of them seen once, and the ten largest clones take 2% to 2.5%. Sequencing was carried out using PBMCs. These receptors were obtained from a woman in her forties or fifties in good health and CMV-seronegative. Both conserved end residues are part of each CDR3. A D gene is named only where the DNA matches it firmly. The size entry is marked missing in some rows and otherwise reads once, few, many or a size class.

>once|.|TRBV29-1|TRBJ2-3
CSPLGKRDTQYF
TGCAGCCCCCTGGGGAAGCGGGATACGCAGTATTTT
>.|.|TRBV4-1|TRBJ2-1
CASSQDEGSYNEQFF
TGCGCCAGCAGCCAAGATGAGGGCTCCTACAATGAGCAGTTCTTC
>.|TRBD1|TRBV6-1|TRBJ2-7
CASSDKGTGRAYEQYF
TGTGCCAGCAGTGACAAAGGGACAGGGAGAGCCTACGAGCAGTACTTC
>.|TRBD1|TRBV2|TRBJ2-6
CASSATGLGANVLTF
TGTGCCAGCAGTGCGACAGGGCTCGGGGCCAACGTCCTGACTTTC
>.|TRBD1|TRBV7-9|TRBJ2-7
CASSKIRDRYEQYF
TGTGCCAGCAGCAAGATCCGGGACAGATACGAGCAGTACTTC
>.|TRBD1|TRBV18|TRBJ1-1
CASSPSRTGPDTEAFF
TGTGCCAGCTCACCAAGCCGGACAGGGCCGGACACTGAAGCTTTCTTT
>.|.|TRBV6-4|TRBJ2-2
CASSPDRNTGELFF
TGTGCCAGCAGCCCTGACAGGAACACCGGGGAGCTGTTTTTT
>.|TRBD2|TRBV5-6|TRBJ2-3
CASSSQGRENTDTQYF
TGTGCCAGCAGCTCGCAAGGGCGGGAGAACACAGATACGCAGTATTTT
>.|.|TRBV7-2|TRBJ2-5
CASSLDRQEQYF
TGTGCCAGCAGCTTAGACAGACAGGAGCAGTACTTC
>.|.|TRBV28|TRBJ1-6
CASSFSQAYNSPLHF
TGTGCCAGCAGTTTCTCCCAAGCATATAATTCCCCCCTCCACTTT
>once|.|TRBV5-1|TRBJ1-4
CASSLAGTLATNEKLFF
TGCGCCAGCAGCTTGGCCGGGACACTTGCAACTAATGAAAAACTGTTTTTT
>.|TRBD1|TRBV28|TRBJ1-5
CASRSGTGYNQPQHF
TGTGCCAGCAGATCCGGGACAGGTTACAATCAGCCCCAGCATTTT
>.|TRBD1|TRBV28|TRBJ2-5
CASSLWSQGVYF
TGTGCCAGCAGTTTATGGAGCCAGGGGGTATACTTC
>.|TRBD1|TRBV5-4|TRBJ1-2
CASSLGQGATF
TGTGCCAGCAGCTTGGGACAGGGGGCCACCTTC
>.|TRBD2|TRBV7-2|TRBJ2-3
CASSKKLAGATDTQYF
TGTGCCAGCAGCAAAAAACTAGCGGGAGCAACAGATACGCAGTATTTT
>few|TRBD2|TRBV28|TRBJ2-1
CASSGSGSISYNEQFF
TGTGCCAGCAGTGGTAGCGGGAGTATCTCCTACAATGAGCAGTTCTTC
>.|TRBD1|TRBV6-6|TRBJ1-1
CASSANRGRTTEAFF
TGTGCCAGCAGTGCGAACAGGGGGCGGACCACTGAAGCTTTCTTT
>.|TRBD2|TRBV9|TRBJ2-2
CASSVAWGGVDTGELFF
TGTGCCAGCAGCGTAGCTTGGGGAGGGGTAGACACCGGGGAGCTGTTTTTT
>.|.|TRBV9|TRBJ2-1
CASSVGGGNVEQFF
TGTGCCAGCAGCGTAGGGGGCGGAAATGTTGAGCAGTTCTTC
>.|TRBD1|TRBV18|TRBJ2-7
CASSPGTGTLYEQYF
TGTGCCAGCTCACCGGGGACAGGGACCCTCTACGAGCAGTACTTC
>.|.|TRBV5-1|TRBJ1-1
CASSLDTNTEAFF
TGCGCCAGCAGCTTAGACACCAACACTGAAGCTTTCTTT
>.|TRBD1|TRBV19|TRBJ1-1
CASSMRSGGRTEAFF
TGTGCCAGTAGTATGAGGTCAGGGGGGAGGACTGAAGCTTTCTTT
>.|.|TRBV6-5|TRBJ2-7
CASRLEGLSSYEQYF
TGTGCCAGCAGGTTGGAGGGTTTGAGCTCCTACGAGCAGTACTTC
>.|TRBD2|TRBV5-6|TRBJ2-1
CASSSGLAGVGQFF
TGTGCCAGCAGCTCAGGACTAGCGGGAGTGGGGCAGTTCTTC
>.|.|TRBV19|TRBJ1-4
CASSGQFDEKLFF
TGTGCCAGTAGTGGCCAGTTTGATGAAAAACTGTTTTTT
>.|TRBD1|TRBV7-2|TRBJ2-3
CASGTDSSTDTQYF
TGTGCCAGCGGGACAGACTCTAGCACGGATACGCAGTATTTT
>.|TRBD1|TRBV6-5|TRBJ1-4
CASGGRDRVGEKLFF
TGTGCCAGCGGTGGTCGGGACAGGGTCGGGGAAAAACTGTTTTTT
>few|.|TRBV5-4|TRBJ1-1
CASSLAGGGTEAFF
TGTGCCAGCAGCTTGGCGGGTGGTGGCACTGAAGCTTTCTTT
>few|TRBD1|TRBV6-1|TRBJ1-5
CASSYGQGIQPQHF
TGTGCCAGCAGTTATGGACAGGGGATCCAGCCCCAGCATTTT
>.|.|TRBV19|TRBJ2-1
CASSIPRDKSSNEQFF
TGTGCCAGTAGTATTCCCCGGGACAAGAGTTCCAATGAGCAGTTCTTC
>.|TRBD1|TRBV5-1|TRBJ1-3
CASSQLPGQGSSGNTIYF
TGCGCCAGCAGCCAACTTCCGGGACAGGGGAGCTCTGGAAACACCATATATTTT
>few|.|TRBV9|TRBJ2-1
CASSVGLNNEQFF
TGTGCCAGCAGCGTGGGACTTAACAATGAGCAGTTCTTC
>.|TRBD2|TRBV2|TRBJ2-3
CASARLAGGIDTQYF
TGTGCCAGCGCCCGACTAGCGGGGGGCATAGATACGCAGTATTTT
>once|.|TRBV5-6|TRBJ2-6
CASSYLQGTGANVLTF
TGTGCCAGCAGCTATCTACAGGGTACTGGGGCCAACGTCCTGACTTTC
>.|.|TRBV15|TRBJ2-3
CATSGRLPGSTDTQYF
TGTGCCACCAGCGGGAGACTCCCGGGGTCTACAGATACGCAGTATTTT
>.|.|TRBV4-3|TRBJ1-2
CASSHPGSYGYTF
TGCGCCAGCAGCCACCCGGGGAGCTATGGCTACACCTTC
>.|TRBD2|TRBV7-2|TRBJ2-7
CASSLSPSGGYEQYF
TGTGCCAGCAGCTTATCCCCTAGCGGGGGCTACGAGCAGTACTTC
>.|.|TRBV7-9|TRBJ2-7
CASSPLLGASSYEQYF
TGTGCCAGCAGTCCGCTGCTAGGAGCGAGCTCCTACGAGCAGTACTTC
>.|.|TRBV7-3|TRBJ2-1
CASSLSGGQNSYNEQFF
TGTGCCAGCAGCTTAAGCGGGGGACAAAACTCCTACAATGAGCAGTTCTTC
>.|.|TRBV10-3|TRBJ1-4
CAIRLGGSTNEKLFF
TGTGCCATCAGATTGGGGGGATCAACTAATGAAAAACTGTTTTTT
>.|.|TRBV2|TRBJ1-1
CASTTSEAFF
TGTGCCAGCACTACCTCAGAAGCTTTCTTT
>.|.|TRBV11-3|TRBJ1-6
CASSLDGQKVHF
TGTGCCAGCAGCTTAGATGGACAGAAAGTCCACTTT
>.|.|TRBV19|TRBJ1-4
CASSIGRDEKLFF
TGTGCCAGTAGTATAGGGAGAGATGAAAAACTGTTTTTT
>.|TRBD1|TRBV30|TRBJ1-1
CAWTVGDSTKMNTEAFF
TGTGCCTGGACCGTAGGGGACAGTACTAAAATGAACACTGAAGCTTTCTTT